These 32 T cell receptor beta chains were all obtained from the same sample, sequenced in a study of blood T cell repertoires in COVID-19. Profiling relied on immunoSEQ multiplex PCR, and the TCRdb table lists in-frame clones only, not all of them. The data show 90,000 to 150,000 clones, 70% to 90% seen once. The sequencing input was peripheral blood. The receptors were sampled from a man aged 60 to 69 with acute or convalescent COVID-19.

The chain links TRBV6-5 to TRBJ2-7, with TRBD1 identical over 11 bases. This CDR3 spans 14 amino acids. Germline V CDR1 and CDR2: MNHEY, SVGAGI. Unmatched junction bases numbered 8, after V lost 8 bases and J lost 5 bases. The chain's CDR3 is CASSLDRGLDEQYF. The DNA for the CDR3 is TGTGCCAGCTCATTGGACAGGGGGCTAGACGAGCAGTACTTC.

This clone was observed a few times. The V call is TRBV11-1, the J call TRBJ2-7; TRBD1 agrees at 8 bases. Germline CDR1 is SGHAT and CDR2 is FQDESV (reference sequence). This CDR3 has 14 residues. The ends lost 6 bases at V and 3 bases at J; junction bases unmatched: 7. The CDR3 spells CASSLWTGSYEQYF. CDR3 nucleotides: TGTGCCAGCAGTCTATGGACAGGGAGCTACGAGCAGTACTTC.

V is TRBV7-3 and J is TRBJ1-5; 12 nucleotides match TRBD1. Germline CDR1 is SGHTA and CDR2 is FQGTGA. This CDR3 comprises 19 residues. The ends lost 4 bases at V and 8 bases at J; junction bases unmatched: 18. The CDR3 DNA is TGTGCCAGCAGCTACCCCTCGGGACAGGGGGCCTGGGTACGGGAGCCCCAGCATTTT. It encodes CASSYPSGQGAWVREPQHF.

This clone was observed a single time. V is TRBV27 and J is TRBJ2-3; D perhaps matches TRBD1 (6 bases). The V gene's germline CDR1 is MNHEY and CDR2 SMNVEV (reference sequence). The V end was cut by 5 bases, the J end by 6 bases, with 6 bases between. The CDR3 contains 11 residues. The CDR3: CASSQGDTQYF. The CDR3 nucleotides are TGTGCCAGCAGTCAGGGGGATACGCAGTATTTT.

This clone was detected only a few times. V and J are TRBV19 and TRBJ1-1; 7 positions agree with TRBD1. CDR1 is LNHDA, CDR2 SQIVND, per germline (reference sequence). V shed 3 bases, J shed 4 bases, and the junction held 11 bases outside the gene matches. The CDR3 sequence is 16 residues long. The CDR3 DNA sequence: TGTGCCAGTAGTATGTCGGACAGGCGGTGGGGCACTGAAGCTTTCTTT. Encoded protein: CASSMSDRRWGTEAFF.

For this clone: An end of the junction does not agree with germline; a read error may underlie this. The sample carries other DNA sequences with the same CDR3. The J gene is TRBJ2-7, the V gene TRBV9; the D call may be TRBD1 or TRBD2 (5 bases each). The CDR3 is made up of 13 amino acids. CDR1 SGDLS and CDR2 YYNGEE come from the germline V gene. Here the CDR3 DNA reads TGTGCCAGTAGCGTCGGCGACAGTTACCAGCAGTACTTC. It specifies CASSVGDSYQQYF. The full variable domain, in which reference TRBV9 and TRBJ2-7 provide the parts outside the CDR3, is DSGVTQTPKHLITATGQRVTLRCSPRSGDLSVYWYQQSLDQGLQFLIQYYNGEERAKGNILERFSAQQFPDLHSELNLSSLELGDSALYFCASSVGDSYQQYFGPGTRLTVT.

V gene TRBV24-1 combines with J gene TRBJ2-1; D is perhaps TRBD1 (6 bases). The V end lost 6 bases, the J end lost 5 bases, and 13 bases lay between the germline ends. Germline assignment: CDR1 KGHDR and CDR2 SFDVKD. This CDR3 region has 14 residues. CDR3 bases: TGTGCCACCAGTCCCAAGACAGGCGACAATGAGCAGTTCTTC. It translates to CATSPKTGDNEQFF.

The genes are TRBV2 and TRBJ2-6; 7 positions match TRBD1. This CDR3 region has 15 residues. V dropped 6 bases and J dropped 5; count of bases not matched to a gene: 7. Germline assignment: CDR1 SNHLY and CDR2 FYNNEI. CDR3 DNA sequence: TGTGCCAGCAGCATTGGGACAGCTCGGGCCAACGTCCTGACTTTC. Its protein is CASSIGTARANVLTF.

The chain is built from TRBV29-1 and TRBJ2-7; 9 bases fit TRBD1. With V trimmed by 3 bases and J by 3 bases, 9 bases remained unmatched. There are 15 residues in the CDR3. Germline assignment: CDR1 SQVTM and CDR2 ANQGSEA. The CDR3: CSVESPGTGFYEQYF. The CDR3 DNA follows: TGCAGCGTTGAGAGCCCCGGGACAGGGTTCTACGAGCAGTACTTC.

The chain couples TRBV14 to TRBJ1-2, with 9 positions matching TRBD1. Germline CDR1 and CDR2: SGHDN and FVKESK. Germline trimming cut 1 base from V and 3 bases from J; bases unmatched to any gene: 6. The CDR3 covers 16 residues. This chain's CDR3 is CASSQAGQGLDYGYTF. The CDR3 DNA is TGTGCCAGCAGCCAAGCCGGACAGGGGTTAGACTATGGCTACACCTTC.

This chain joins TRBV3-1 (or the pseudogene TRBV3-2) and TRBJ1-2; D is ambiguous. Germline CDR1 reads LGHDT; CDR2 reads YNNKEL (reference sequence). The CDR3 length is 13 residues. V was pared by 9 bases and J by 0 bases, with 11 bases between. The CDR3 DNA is TGTGCCAGTCGAGGGCTTGCTAACTATGGCTACACCTTC. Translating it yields CASRGLANYGYTF.

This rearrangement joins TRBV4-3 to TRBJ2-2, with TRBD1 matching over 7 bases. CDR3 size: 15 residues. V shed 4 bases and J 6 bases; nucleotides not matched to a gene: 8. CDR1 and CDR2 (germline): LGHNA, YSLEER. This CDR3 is CASSPATGTPGELFF. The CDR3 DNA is TGCGCCAGCAGCCCGGCGACAGGGACGCCCGGGGAGCTGTTTTTT.

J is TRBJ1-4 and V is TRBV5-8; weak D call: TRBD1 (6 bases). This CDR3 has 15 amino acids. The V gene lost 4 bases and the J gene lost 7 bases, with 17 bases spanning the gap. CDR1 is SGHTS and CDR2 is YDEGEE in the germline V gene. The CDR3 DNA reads TGTGCCAGCAGCCTCCGGGGGGGGCGAGTTGAAAAACTGTTTTTT. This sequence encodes CASSLRGGRVEKLFF.

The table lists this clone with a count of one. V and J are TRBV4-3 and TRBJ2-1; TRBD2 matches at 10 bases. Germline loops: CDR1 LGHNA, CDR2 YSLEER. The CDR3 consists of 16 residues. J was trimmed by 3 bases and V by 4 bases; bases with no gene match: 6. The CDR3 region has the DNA TGCGCCAGCAGCCCAGAAGGACTAGCGGACTACAATGAGCAGTTCTTC. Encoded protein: CASSPEGLADYNEQFF.

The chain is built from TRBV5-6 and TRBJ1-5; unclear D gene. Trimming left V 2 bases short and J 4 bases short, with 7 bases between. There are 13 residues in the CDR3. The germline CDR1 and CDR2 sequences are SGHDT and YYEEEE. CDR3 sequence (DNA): TGTGCCAGCAGCTTTAGCCCAAATCAGCCCCAGCATTTT. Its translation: CASSFSPNQPQHF.

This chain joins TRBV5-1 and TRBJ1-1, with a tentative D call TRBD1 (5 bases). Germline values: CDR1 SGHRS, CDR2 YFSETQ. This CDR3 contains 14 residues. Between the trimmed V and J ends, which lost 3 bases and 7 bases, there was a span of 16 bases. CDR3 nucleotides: TGCGCCAGCAGCTCGGGAGGGACTGGTCGTGAAGCTTTCTTT. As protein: CASSSGGTGREAFF. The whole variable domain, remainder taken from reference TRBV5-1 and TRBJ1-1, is KAGVTQTPRYLIKTRGQQVTLSCSPISGHRSVSWYQQTPGQGLQFLFEYFSETQRNKGNFPGRFSGRQFSNSRSEMNVSTLELGDSALYLCASSSGGTGREAFFGQGTRLTVV.

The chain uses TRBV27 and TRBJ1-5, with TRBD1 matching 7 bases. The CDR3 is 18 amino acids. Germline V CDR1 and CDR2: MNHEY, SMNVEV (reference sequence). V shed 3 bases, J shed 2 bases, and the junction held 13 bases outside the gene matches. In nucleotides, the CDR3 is TGTGCCAGCAGTTTTCTCCCCGAGGGGGCCCGCGGCAATCAGCCCCAGCATTTT. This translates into CASSFLPEGARGNQPQHF.

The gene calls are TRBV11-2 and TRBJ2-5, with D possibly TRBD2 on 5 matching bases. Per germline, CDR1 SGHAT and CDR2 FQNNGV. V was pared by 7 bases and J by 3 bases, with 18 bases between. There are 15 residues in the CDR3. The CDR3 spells CASNPGGQFEETQYF. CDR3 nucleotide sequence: TGTGCCAGCAACCCGGGCGGGCAATTTGAAGAGACCCAGTACTTC.

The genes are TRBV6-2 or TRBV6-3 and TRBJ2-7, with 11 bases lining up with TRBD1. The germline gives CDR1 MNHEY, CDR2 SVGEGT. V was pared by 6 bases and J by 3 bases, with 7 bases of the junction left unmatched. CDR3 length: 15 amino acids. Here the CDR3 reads CASSSSGTGGYEQYF. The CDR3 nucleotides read TGTGCCAGCAGCTCATCGGGGACAGGGGGCTACGAGCAGTACTTC.

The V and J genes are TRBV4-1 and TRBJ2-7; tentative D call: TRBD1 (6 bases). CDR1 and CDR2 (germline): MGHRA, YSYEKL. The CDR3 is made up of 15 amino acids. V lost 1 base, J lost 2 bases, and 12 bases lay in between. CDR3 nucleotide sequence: TGCGCCAGCAGCCAAGGGGGACAAGGAACCTACGAGCAGTACTTC. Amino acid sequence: CASSQGGQGTYEQYF.

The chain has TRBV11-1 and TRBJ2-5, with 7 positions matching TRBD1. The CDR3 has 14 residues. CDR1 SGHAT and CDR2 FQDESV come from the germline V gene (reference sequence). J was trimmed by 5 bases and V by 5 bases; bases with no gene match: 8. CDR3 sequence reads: CASSPETGVETQYF. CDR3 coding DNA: TGTGCCAGCAGCCCTGAAACAGGGGTGGAGACCCAGTACTTC.

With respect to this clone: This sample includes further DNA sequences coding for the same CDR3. The CDR3 DNA sequence: TGTGCCAGCAGTTTGGGGGGGGAGGTCAATGAAAAACTGTTTTTT. It codes for CASSLGGEVNEKLFF. The V gene is TRBV28, the J gene TRBJ1-4, with D perhaps matching TRBD1 (5 bases). The CDR3 is 15 amino acids. Trimming cost V 3 bases and J 5 bases, with 13 bases left between them. Looked up from germline, CDR1 is MDHEN and CDR2 is SYDVKM.

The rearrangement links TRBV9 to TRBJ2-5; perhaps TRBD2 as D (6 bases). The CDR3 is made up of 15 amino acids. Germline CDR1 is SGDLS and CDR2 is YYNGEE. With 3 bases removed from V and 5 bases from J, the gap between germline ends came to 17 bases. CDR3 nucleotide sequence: TGTGCCAGCAGCGGACGGGACTCCCCGATGGAGACCCAGTACTTC. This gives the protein CASSGRDSPMETQYF.

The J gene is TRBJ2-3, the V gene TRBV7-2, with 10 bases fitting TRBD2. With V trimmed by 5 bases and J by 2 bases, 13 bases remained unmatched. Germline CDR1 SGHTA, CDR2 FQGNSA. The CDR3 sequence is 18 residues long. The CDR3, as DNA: TGTGCCAGCAGCGTCGCCTCGGGAGCGGGAGGGTTCACAGATACGCAGTATTTT. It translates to CASSVASGAGGFTDTQYF.

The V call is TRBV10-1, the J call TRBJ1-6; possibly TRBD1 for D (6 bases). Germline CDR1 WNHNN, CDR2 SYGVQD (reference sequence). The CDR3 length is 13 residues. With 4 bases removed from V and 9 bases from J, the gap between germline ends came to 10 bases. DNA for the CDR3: TGCGCCAGCAGTGGGACAGAGGGTTCACCCCTCCACTTT. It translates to CASSGTEGSPLHF.

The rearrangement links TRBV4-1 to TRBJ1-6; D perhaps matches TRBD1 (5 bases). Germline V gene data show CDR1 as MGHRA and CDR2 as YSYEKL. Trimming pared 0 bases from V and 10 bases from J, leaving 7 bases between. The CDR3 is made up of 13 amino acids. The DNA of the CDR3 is TGCGCCAGCAGCCAAGATTCAGGGTCACCCCTCCACTTT. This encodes CASSQDSGSPLHF.

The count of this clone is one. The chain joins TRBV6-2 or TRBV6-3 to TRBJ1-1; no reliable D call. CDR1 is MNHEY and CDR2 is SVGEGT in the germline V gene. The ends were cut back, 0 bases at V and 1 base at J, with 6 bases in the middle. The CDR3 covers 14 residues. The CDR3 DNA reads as TGTGCCAGCAGTTACTCCTCTAGGAACACTGAAGCTTTCTTT. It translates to CASSYSSRNTEAFF.

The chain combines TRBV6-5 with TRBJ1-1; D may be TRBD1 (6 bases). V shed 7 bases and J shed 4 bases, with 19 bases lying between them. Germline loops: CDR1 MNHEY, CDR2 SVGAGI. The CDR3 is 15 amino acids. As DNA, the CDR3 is TGTGCCAGCAAACCCGGGAGGGGGGCAAGCACTGAAGCTTTCTTT. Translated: CASKPGRGASTEAFF.

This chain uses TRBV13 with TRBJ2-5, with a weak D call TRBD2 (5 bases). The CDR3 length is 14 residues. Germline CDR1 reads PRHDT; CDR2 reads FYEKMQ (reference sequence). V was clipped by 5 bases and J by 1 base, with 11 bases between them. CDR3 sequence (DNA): TGTGCCAGCAGCCCCCCCCGGGGCCAAGAGACCCAGTACTTC. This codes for CASSPPRGQETQYF.

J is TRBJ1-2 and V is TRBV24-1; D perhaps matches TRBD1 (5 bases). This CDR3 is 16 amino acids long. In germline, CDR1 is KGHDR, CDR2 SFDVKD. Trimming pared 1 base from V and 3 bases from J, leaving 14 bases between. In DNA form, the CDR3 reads TGTGCCACCAGTGATTTAAAAGTGCAGGGATACTATGGCTACACCTTC. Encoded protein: CATSDLKVQGYYGYTF.

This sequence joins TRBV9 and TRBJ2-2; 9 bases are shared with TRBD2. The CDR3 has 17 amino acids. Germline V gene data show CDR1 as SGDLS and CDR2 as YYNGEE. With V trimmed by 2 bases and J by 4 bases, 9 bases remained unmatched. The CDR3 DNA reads TGTGCCAGCAGCGTGGTTAGCGGGAGTGGAGGCACCGGGGAGCTGTTTTTT. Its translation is CASSVVSGSGGTGELFF. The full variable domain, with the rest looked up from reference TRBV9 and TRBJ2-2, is DSGVTQTPKHLITATGQRVTLRCSPRSGDLSVYWYQQSLDQGLQFLIQYYNGEERAKGNILERFSAQQFPDLHSELNLSSLELGDSALYFCASSVVSGSGGTGELFFGEGSRLTVL.

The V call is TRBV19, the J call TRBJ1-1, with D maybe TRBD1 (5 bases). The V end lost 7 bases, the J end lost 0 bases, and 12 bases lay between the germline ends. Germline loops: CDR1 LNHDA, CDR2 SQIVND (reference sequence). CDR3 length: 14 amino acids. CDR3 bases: TGTGCCAGTAAGGCATTCAGGGTGAACACTGAAGCTTTCTTT. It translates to CASKAFRVNTEAFF. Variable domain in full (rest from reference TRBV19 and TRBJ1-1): DGGITQSPKYLFRKEGQNVTLSCEQNLNHDAMYWYRQDPGQGLRLIYYSQIVNDFQKGDIAEGYSVSREKKESFPLTVTSAQKNPTAFYLCASKAFRVNTEAFFGQGTRLTVV.